The clone carrying this T cell receptor beta chain was detected only once. The record originates from a study of blood T cell repertoires in COVID-19. CDR1 and CDR2 (germline): SGHAT, FQNNGV. After removal of 5 bases from V and 4 bases from J, the junction contained 5 bases not matched to a gene. CDR3 length: 14 residues. Libraries were prepared by immunoSEQ multiplex PCR; TCRdb keeps only in-frame clonotypes and omits some of them. Here the sample spans 130,000 to 150,000 clones, approximately 88% being singletons. The TCR originated in a woman in her fifties or sixties with acute or convalescent COVID-19. The rearrangement links TRBV11-2 to TRBJ1-5; 7 bases fit TRBD1. What was sequenced was peripheral blood. CDR3 in amino acids: CASSGDRLNQPQHF. CDR3 DNA: TGTGCCAGCAGCGGGGACAGACTAAATCAGCCCCAGCATTTT. Complete variable domain (other parts from reference TRBV11-2 and TRBJ1-5): EAGVAQSPRYKIIEKRQSVAFWCNPISGHATLYWYQQILGQGPKLLIQFQNNGVVDDSQLPKDRFSAERLKGVDSTLKIQPAKLEDSAVYLCASSGDRLNQPQHFGDGTRLSIL.